This entry concerns a single TCR beta chain. This CDR3 is 15 amino acids long. Germline CDR1 is SGHAT and CDR2 is FQNNGV. J lost 5 bases, V lost 1 base, and 5 bases had no gene match. These data belong to a study of blood T cell repertoires in COVID-19. Overall study context: From T cells, B-cell-depleted T cells, or PBMCs came the material, which was cDNA or gDNA.

This table comes from immunoSEQ multiplex PCR, and its TCRdb copy is limited to in-frame clones, with some not included. The data show tens of thousands of clones, 55% to 80% seen once. This chain joins TRBV11-2 and TRBJ2-5, with 9 bases matching TRBD2. This clonotype originated in a human donor in a cohort sampled during active COVID-19. Sequencing input: peripheral blood. The CDR3: CASSLAPSGVETQYF. Written as DNA, the CDR3 is TGTGCCAGCAGCTTAGCCCCTAGCGGGGTTGAGACCCAGTACTTC.